A single sample is the source of the 9 T cell receptor beta chains below, sequenced in a study of blood T cell repertoires in COVID-19. Profiling relied on immunoSEQ multiplex PCR, and the TCRdb table lists in-frame clones only, not all of them. This sample has 200,000 to 250,000 clones; 80% to 90% occur once, and the top ten carry about 5.1%. The sequenced sample consisted of peripheral blood. Receptors originate from a woman aged 60-70 years who had recovered from COVID-19.

This chain links TRBV2 with TRBJ1-2; a possible D gene is TRBD1 (6 bases). This CDR3 spans 13 amino acids. Germline V CDR1 and CDR2: SNHLY, FYNNEI. Trimming cost V 5 bases and J 6 bases, with 13 bases left between them. The CDR3 DNA reads as TGTGCCAGCAGTATCGGACGGACAGATGGCTACACCTTC. It yields the protein CASSIGRTDGYTF.

This clone showed up just a few times. This rearrangement joins TRBV6-5 to TRBJ2-1; TRBD2 aligns across 15 bases. Germline assignment: CDR1 MNHEY and CDR2 SVGAGI. This CDR3 has 14 residues. Trimming removed 6 bases from V and 15 bases from J; junction bases left unmatched: 9. The CDR3 loop reads CASRWTSGGEILFF. CDR3 bases: TGTGCCAGCAGGTGGACTAGCGGGGGGGAAATCCTGTTCTTC.

The chain employs TRBV7-8 and TRBJ2-3; 8 nucleotides line up with TRBD2. Germline values: CDR1 SGHVS, CDR2 FQNEAQ. V trimming: 1 base; J trimming: 7 bases; junction bases outside the gene matches: 10. The CDR3 is 16 residues long. CDR3 sequence reads: CASSLVAGGVVYTQYF. CDR3 DNA sequence: TGTGCCAGCAGCTTAGTGGCGGGGGGTGTTGTATATACGCAGTATTTT.

The gene calls are TRBV18 and TRBJ1-3; a weak D match, TRBD1 (5 bases). The CDR3 spans 14 residues. V lost 2 bases and J 4 bases, leaving 9 bases between the germline ends. Per germline, CDR1 KGHSH and CDR2 LQKENI. In DNA form, the CDR3 reads TGTGCCAGCTCACCAGGGGCATCGGGAAACACCATATATTTT. Amino acid sequence: CASSPGASGNTIYF. Complete variable domain (other parts from reference TRBV18 and TRBJ1-3): NAGVMQNPRHLVRRRGQEARLRCSPMKGHSHVYWYRQLPEEGLKFMVYLQKENIIDESGMPKERFSAEFPKEGPSILRIQQVVRGDSAAYFCASSPGASGNTIYFGEGSWLTVV.

This clone came up once. The chain couples TRBV6-8 to TRBJ2-3; maybe TRBD1 (8 bases). From germline, CDR1 is MNHGY and CDR2 SAAAGT. The CDR3 is made up of 20 amino acids. Trimming left V 0 bases short and J 4 bases short, with 26 bases between. CDR3 sequence (DNA): TGTGCCAGCAGTTACTCCAGGCCTCCACGGACAGGGAGGGCTCCAGATACGCAGTATTTT. Amino acids: CASSYSRPPRTGRAPDTQYF.

For this clone: Other DNA variants within this sample encode the same CDR3. J is TRBJ1-3 and V is TRBV11-2, with unresolved D. CDR3 length equals 14 residues. V was trimmed by 1 base and J by 0 bases, leaving 4 bases between them. Germline loops: CDR1 SGHAT, CDR2 FQNNGV. As DNA, the CDR3 is TGTGCCAGCAGCTTAGCAGTCTCTGGAAACACCATATATTTT. Protein product: CASSLAVSGNTIYF.

In the case of this clone: The identical CDR3 is also encoded by other nucleotide sequences in the sample. The chain carries TRBV5-1 and TRBJ2-5, with D perhaps TRBD1 (6 bases). Germline V gene lookup returns CDR1 SGHRS and CDR2 YFSETQ. V was pared by 0 bases and J by 4 bases, with 13 bases between. The CDR3 loop spans 15 amino acids. The CDR3 bases are TGCGCCAGCAGCTTGGGTACAGGGTTCGGAGAGACCCAGTACTTC. Its protein is CASSLGTGFGETQYF.

The genes are TRBV4-1 and TRBJ2-2, with 12 bases fitting TRBD2. V trimming: 5 bases; J trimming: 6 bases; junction bases outside the gene matches: 7. The CDR3 covers 16 residues. Germline CDR1 and CDR2: MGHRA and YSYEKL. CDR3 sequence reads: CASSRTSGVLAGELFF. CDR3 coding DNA: TGCGCCAGCAGCAGGACTAGCGGGGTGTTAGCCGGGGAGCTGTTTTTT.

The CDR3 bases are TGTGCCAGCAGCGTGGGACTAGCGGGAATTGACGAGCAGTACTTC. This codes for CASSVGLAGIDEQYF. This chain joins TRBV9 and TRBJ2-7; 13 bases match TRBD2. Germline assignment: CDR1 SGDLS and CDR2 YYNGEE. The CDR3 loop spans 15 amino acids. V shed 2 bases, J shed 5 bases, and the junction held 4 bases outside the gene matches.